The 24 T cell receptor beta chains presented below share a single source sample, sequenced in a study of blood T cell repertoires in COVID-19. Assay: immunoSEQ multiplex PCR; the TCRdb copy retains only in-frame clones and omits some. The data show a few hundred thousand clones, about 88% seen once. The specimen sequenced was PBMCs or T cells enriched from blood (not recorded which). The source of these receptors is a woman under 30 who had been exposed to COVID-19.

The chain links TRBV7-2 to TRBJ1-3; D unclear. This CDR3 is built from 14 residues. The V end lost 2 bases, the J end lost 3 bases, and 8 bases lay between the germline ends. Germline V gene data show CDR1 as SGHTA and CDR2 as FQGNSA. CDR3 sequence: CASSLLGSGNTIYF. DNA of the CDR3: TGTGCCAGCAGCTTACTGGGGAGTGGAAACACCATATATTTT.

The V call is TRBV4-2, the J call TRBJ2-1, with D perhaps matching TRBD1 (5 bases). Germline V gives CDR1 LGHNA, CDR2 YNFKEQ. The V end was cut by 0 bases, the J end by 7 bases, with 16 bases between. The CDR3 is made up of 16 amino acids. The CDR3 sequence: CASSQDIPSRDNEQFF. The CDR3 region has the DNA TGTGCCAGCAGCCAAGATATCCCGTCCAGGGATAATGAGCAGTTCTTC.

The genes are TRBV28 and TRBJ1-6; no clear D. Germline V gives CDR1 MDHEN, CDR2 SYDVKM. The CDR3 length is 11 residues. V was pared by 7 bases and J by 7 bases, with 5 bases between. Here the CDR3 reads CASTTNSPLHF. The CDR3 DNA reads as TGTGCCAGCACTACGAATTCACCCCTCCACTTT.

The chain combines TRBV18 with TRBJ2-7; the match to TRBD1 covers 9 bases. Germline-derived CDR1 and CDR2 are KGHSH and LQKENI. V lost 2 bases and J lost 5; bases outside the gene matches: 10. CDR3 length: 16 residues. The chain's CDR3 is CASSPNLQGARDEQYF. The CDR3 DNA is TGTGCCAGCTCACCAAATTTACAGGGGGCGCGGGACGAGCAGTACTTC.

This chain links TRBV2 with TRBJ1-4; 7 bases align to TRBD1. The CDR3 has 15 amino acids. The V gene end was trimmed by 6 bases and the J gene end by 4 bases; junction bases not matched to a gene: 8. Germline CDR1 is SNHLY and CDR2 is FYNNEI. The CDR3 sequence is CASRGRTGVNEKLFF. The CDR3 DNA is TGTGCCAGCAGAGGTCGGACAGGCGTTAATGAAAAACTGTTTTTT.

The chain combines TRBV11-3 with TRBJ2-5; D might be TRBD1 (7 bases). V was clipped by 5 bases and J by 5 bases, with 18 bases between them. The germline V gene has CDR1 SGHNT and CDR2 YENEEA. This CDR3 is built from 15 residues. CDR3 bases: TGTGCCAGCAGCCCTGGGGCAGGGGGGACGGAGACCCAGTACTTC. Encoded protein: CASSPGAGGTETQYF.

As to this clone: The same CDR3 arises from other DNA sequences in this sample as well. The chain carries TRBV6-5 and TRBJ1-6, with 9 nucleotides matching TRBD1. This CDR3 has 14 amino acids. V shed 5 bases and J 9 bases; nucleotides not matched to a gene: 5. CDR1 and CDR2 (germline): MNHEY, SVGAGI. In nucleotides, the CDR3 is TGTGCCAGCAGTCGGGGACAGGGCCCTTCACCCCTCCACTTT. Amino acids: CASSRGQGPSPLHF.

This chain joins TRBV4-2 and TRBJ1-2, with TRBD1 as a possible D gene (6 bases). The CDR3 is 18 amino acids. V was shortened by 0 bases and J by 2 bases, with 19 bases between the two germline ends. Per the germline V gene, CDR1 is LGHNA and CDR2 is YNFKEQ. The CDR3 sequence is CASSQEGTSRNGNYGYTF. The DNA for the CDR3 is TGTGCCAGCAGCCAAGAAGGGACAAGCCGGAATGGGAACTATGGCTACACCTTC.

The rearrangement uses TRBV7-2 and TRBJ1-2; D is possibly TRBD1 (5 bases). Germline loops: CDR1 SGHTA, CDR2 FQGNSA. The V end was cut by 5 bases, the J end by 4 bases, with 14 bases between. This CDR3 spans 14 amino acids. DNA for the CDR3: TGTGCCAGCAGCAGATCGACAGAGGCCTATGGCTACACCTTC. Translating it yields CASSRSTEAYGYTF.

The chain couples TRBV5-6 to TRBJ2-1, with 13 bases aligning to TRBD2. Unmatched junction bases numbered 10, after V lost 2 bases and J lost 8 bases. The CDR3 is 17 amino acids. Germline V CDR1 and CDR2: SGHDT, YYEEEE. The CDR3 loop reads CASSLLVLAGGSHEQFF. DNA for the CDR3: TGTGCCAGCAGCTTATTAGTACTAGCGGGAGGGTCTCATGAGCAGTTCTTC. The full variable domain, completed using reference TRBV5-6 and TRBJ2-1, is DAGVTQSPTHLIKTRGQQVTLRCSPKSGHDTVSWYQQALGQGPQFIFQYYEEEERQRGNFPDRFSGHQFPNYSSELNVNALLLGDSALYLCASSLLVLAGGSHEQFFGPGTRLTVL.

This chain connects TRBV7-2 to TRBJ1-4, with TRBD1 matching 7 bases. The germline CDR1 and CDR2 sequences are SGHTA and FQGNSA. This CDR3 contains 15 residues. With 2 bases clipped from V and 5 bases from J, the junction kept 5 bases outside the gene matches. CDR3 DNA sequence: TGTGCCAGCAGCTTATCCGGGACAGCGAATGAAAAACTGTTTTTT. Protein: CASSLSGTANEKLFF.

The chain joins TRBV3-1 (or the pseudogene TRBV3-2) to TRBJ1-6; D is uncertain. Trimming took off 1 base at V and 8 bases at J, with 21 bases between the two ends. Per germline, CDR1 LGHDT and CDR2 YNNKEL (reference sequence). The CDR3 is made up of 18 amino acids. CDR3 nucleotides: TGTGCCAGCAGCCAAGGAACCGCCGGGGTAGGCGGGGATTCACCCCTCCACTTT. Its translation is CASSQGTAGVGGDSPLHF.

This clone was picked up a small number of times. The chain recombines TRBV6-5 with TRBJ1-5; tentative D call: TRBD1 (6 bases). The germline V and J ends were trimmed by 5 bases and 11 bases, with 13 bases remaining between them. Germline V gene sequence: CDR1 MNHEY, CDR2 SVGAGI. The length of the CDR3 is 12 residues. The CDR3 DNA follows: TGTGCCAGCAGTCCCACAGGGCTGGCCCAGCATTTT. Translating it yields CASSPTGLAQHF.

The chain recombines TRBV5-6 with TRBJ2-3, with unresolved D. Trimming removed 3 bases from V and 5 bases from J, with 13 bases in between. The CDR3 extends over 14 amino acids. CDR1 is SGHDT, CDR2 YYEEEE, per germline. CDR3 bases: TGTGCCAGCAGCTCGCCGAGTAGTGGAGATACGCAGTATTTT. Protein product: CASSSPSSGDTQYF. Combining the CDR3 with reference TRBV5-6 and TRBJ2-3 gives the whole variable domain DAGVTQSPTHLIKTRGQQVTLRCSPKSGHDTVSWYQQALGQGPQFIFQYYEEEERQRGNFPDRFSGHQFPNYSSELNVNALLLGDSALYLCASSSPSSGDTQYFGPGTRLTVL.

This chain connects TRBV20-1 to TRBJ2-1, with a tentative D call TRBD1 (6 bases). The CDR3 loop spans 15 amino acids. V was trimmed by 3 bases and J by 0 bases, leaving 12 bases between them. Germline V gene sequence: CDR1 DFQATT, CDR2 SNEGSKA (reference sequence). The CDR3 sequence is CSASFGTYSYNEQFF. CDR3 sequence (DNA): TGCAGTGCTAGTTTTGGGACATACTCCTACAATGAGCAGTTCTTC.

The CDR3 DNA reads TGTGCCAGCAGCCTTGGGACACCTAACCCGTACGAGCAGTACTTC. This encodes CASSLGTPNPYEQYF. This sequence joins TRBV5-5 and TRBJ2-7; the D gene is possibly TRBD1 (6 bases). Germline CDR1 SGHKS, CDR2 YYEKEE (reference sequence). This CDR3 has 15 residues. V lost 4 bases to trimming and J lost 4 bases, with 18 bases between them. The variable domain in full, with the rest retrieved from reference TRBV5-5 and TRBJ2-7, is DAGVTQSPTHLIKTRGQQVTLRCSPISGHKSVSWYQQVLGQGPQFIFQYYEKEERGRGNFPDRFSARQFPNYSSELNVNALLLGDSALYLCASSLGTPNPYEQYFGPGTRLTVT.

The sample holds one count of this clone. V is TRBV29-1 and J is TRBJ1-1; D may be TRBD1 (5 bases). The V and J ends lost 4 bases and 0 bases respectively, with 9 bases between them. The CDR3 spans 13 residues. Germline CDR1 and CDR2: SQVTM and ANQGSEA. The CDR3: CSVAHRLNTEAFF. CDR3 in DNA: TGCAGCGTTGCCCACAGGTTGAACACTGAAGCTTTCTTT.

The CDR3 region has the DNA TGTGCCAGCAGCCCGGGGACAGTGAGACAAGAGACCCAGTACTTC. Its protein is CASSPGTVRQETQYF. The chain is built from TRBV7-9 and TRBJ2-5, with 7 bases aligning to TRBD1. Germline V gene sequence: CDR1 SEHNR, CDR2 FQNEAQ (reference sequence). The ends lost 5 bases at V and 2 bases at J; junction bases unmatched: 8. CDR3 length: 15 amino acids. The complete variable domain, with remaining parts taken from reference TRBV7-9 and TRBJ2-5, reads DTGVSQNPRHKITKRGQNVTFRCDPISEHNRLYWYRQTLGQGPEFLTYFQNEAQLEKSRLLSDRFSAERPKGSFSTLEIQRTEQGDSAMYLCASSPGTVRQETQYFGPGTRLLVL.

The CDR3 is CASSPRNTGGHTEAFF. The DNA for the CDR3 is TGTGCCAGCAGCCCCCGCAACACAGGGGGCCATACTGAAGCTTTCTTT. The chain is built from TRBV14 and TRBJ1-1; 9 bases align to TRBD1. The CDR3 sequence is 16 residues long. The V segment lost 4 bases and the J segment 5 bases; nucleotides outside the gene matches: 11. Germline V gene lookup returns CDR1 SGHDN and CDR2 FVKESK.

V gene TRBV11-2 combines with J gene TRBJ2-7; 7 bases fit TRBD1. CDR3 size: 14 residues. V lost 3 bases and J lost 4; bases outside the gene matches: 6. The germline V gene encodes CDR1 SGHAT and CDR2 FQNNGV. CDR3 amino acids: CASSFSGTAYEQYF. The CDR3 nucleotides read TGTGCCAGCAGCTTCTCCGGGACAGCATACGAGCAGTACTTC.

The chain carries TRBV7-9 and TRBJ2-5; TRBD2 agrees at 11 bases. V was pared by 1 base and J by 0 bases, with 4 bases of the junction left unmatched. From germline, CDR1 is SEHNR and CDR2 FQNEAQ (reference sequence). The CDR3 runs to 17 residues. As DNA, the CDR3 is TGTGCCAGCAGCTTAGTACCACTAGCGGGGGACCAAGAGACCCAGTACTTC. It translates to CASSLVPLAGDQETQYF.

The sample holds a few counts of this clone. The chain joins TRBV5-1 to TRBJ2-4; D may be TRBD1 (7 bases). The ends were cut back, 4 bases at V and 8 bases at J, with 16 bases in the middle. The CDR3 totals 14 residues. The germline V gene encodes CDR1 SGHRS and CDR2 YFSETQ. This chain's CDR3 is CASSPGGGGYIQYF. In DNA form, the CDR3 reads TGCGCCAGCAGCCCAGGGGGAGGTGGTTACATTCAGTACTTC.

For the CDR3, the DNA is TGTGCCAGCATTCCGGGACAGGGTTACGAGCAGTACTTC. Translation gives CASIPGQGYEQYF. The V call is TRBV7-9, the J call TRBJ2-7, with 9 bases lining up with TRBD1. The ends lost 7 bases at V and 4 bases at J; junction bases unmatched: 5. Looked up from germline, CDR1 is SEHNR and CDR2 is FQNEAQ (reference sequence). This CDR3 comprises 13 residues.

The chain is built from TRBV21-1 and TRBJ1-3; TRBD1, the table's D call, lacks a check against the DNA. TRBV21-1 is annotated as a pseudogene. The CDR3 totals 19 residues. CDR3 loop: CASSKVPTGDNPSGNTIYF. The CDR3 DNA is TGTGCCAGCAGCAAAGTACCGACAGGAGATAACCCTTCTGGAAACACCATATATTTT.